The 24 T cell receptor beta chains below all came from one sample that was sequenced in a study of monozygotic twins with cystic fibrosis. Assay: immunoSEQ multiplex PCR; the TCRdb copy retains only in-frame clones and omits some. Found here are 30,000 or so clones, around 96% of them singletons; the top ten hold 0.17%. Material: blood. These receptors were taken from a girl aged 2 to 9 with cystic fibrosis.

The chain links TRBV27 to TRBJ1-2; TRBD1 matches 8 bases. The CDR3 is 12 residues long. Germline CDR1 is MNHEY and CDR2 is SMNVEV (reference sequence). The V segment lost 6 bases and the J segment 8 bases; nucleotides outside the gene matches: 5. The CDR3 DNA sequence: TGTGCCAGCAGGCAGGGGGCGCGGGGCTACACCTTC. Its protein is CASRQGARGYTF.

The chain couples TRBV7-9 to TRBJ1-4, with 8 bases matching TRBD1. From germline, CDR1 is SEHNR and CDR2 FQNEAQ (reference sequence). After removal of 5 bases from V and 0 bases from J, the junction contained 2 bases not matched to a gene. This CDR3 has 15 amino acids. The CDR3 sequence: CASSPTGATNEKLFF. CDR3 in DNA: TGTGCCAGCAGCCCGACAGGGGCAACTAATGAAAAACTGTTTTTT.

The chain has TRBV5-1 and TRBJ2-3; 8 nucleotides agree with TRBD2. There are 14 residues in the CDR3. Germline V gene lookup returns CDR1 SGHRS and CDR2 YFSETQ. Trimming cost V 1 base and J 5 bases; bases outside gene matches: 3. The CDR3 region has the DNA TGCGCCAGCAGCTTGCCGGCGGGAGGAGATACGCAGTATTTT. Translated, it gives CASSLPAGGDTQYF.

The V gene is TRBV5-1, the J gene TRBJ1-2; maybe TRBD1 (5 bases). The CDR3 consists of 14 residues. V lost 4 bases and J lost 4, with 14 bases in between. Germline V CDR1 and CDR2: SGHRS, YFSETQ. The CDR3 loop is CASSLGTASYGYTF. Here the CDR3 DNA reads TGCGCCAGCAGCCTCGGGACGGCCTCCTATGGCTACACCTTC.

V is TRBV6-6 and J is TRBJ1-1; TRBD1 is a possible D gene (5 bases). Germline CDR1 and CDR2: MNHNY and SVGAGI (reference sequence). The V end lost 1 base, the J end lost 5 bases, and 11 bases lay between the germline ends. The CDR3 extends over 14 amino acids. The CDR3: CASSYLIGGTEAFF. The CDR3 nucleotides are TGTGCCAGCAGTTACTTGATTGGGGGAACTGAAGCTTTCTTT.

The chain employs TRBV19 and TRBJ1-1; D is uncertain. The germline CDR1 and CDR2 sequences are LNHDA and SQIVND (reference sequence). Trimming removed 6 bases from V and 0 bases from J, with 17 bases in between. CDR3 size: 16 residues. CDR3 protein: CASRPFTETMNTEAFF. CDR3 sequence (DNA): TGTGCCAGTAGACCCTTCACAGAAACCATGAACACTGAAGCTTTCTTT.

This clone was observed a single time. The CDR3 reads CASSLWGEQFF. CDR3 DNA sequence: TGTGCCAGCAGCTTATGGGGGGAGCAGTTCTTC. The V gene is TRBV11-2, the J gene TRBJ2-1, with D perhaps assigned TRBD1 or TRBD2 (5 bases each). The CDR3 runs 11 residues. Germline V gene sequence: CDR1 SGHAT, CDR2 FQNNGV. V was cut by 2 bases and J by 10 bases, with 6 bases left in between.

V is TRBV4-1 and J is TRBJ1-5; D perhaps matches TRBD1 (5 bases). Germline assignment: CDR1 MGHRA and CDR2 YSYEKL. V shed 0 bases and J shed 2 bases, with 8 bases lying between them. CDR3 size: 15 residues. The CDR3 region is CASSQDPRGNQPQHF. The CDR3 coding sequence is TGCGCCAGCAGCCAAGATCCCAGGGGCAATCAGCCCCAGCATTTT.

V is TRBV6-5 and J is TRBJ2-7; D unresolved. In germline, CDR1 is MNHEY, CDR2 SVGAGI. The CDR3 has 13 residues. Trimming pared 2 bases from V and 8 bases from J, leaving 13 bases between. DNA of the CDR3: TGTGCCAGCAGTTACGCTTATAATGGCCAGCAGTACTTC. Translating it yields CASSYAYNGQQYF.

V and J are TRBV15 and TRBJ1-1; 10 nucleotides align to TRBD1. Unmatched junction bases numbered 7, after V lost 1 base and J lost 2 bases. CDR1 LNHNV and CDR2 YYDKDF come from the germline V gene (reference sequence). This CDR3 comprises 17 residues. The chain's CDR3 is CATSRVRDRGFNTEAFF. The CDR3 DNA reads TGTGCCACCAGCAGAGTAAGGGACAGGGGCTTTAACACTGAAGCTTTCTTT.

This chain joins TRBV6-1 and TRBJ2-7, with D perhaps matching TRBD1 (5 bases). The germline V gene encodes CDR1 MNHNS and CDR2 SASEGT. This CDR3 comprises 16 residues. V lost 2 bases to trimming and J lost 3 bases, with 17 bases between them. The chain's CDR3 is CASSEYRQVIYYEQYF. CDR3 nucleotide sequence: TGTGCCAGCAGTGAATACAGGCAAGTTATCTACTACGAGCAGTACTTC.

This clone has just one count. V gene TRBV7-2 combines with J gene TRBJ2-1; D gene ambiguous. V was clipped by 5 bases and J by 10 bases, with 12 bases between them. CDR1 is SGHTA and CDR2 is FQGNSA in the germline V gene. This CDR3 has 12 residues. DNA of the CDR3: TGTGCCAGCAGCCTCACTCGTGAAGAGCAGTTCTTC. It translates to CASSLTREEQFF. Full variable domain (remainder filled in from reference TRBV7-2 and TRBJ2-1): GAGVSQSPSNKVTEKGKDVELRCDPISGHTALYWYRQSLGQGLEFLIYFQGNSAPDKSGLPSDRFSAERTGGSVSTLTIQRTQQEDSAVYLCASSLTREEQFFGPGTRLTVL.

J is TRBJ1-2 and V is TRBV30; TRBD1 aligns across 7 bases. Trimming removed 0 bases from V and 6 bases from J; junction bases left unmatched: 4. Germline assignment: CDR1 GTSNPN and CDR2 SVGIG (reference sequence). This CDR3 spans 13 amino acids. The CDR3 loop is CAWSVTGEHGYTF. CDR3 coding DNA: TGTGCCTGGAGTGTAACAGGGGAGCATGGCTACACCTTC.

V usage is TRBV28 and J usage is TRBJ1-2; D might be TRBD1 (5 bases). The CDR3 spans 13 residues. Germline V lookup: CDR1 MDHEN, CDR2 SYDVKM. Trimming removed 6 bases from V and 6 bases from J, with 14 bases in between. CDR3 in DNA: TGTGCCAGCAGACAGGCACCCCGGGATGGCTACACCTTC. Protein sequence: CASRQAPRDGYTF.

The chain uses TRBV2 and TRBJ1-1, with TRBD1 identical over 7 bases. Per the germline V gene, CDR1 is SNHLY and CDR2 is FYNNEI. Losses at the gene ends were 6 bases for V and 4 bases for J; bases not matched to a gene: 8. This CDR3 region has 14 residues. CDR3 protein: CASSAPDRATEAFF. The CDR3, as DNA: TGTGCCAGCAGCGCGCCAGACAGGGCCACTGAAGCTTTCTTT.

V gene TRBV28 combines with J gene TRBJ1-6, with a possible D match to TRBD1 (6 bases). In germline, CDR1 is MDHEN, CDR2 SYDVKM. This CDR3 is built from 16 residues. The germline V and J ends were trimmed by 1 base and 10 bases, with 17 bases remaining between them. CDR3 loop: CASSLYFYRVGSPLHF. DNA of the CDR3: TGTGCCAGCAGTTTATACTTTTACAGGGTCGGCTCACCCCTCCACTTT.

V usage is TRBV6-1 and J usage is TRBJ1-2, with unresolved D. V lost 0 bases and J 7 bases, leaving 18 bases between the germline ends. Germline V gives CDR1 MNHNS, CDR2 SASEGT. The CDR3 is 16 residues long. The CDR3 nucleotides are TGTGCCAGCAGTGAAGCCCCTGTCCGGGGAGAGAGTGGCTACACCTTC. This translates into CASSEAPVRGESGYTF.

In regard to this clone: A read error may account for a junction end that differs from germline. Written as DNA, the CDR3 is TGTGCCAGCAGCGCAACTTTGAGCGGGCTTTTGGTCTTC. Protein product: CASSATLSGLLVF. The chain joins TRBV7-8 to TRBJ2-1; D might be TRBD2 (6 bases). The CDR3 runs 13 residues. CDR1 is SGHVS, CDR2 FQNEAQ, per germline.

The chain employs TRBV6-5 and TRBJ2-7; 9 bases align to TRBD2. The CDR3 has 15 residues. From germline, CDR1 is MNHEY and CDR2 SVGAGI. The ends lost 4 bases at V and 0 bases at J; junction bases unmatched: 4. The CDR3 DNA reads TGTGCCAGCAGTTTGGCGGGAGGGGACTCCTACGAGCAGTACTTC. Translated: CASSLAGGDSYEQYF.

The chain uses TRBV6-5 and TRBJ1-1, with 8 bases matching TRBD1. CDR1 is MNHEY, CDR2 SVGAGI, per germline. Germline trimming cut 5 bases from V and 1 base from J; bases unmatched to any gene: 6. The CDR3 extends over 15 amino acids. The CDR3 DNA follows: TGTGCCAGCAGTCCTCGGACAGGGAGGAACACTGAAGCTTTCTTT. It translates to CASSPRTGRNTEAFF.

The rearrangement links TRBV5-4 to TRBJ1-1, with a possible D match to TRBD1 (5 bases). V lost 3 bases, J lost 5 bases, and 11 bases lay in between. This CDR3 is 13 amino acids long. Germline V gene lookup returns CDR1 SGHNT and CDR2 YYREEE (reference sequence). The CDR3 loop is CASSYPGLTEAFF. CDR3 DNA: TGTGCCAGCAGCTATCCGGGACTTACTGAAGCTTTCTTT.

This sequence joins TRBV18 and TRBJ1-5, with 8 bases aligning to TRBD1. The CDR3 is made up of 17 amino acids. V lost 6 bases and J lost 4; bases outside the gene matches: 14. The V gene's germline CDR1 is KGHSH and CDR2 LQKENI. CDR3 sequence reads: CASSPGQGRTENQPQHF. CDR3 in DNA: TGTGCCAGCTCCCCCGGACAGGGCCGGACGGAAAATCAGCCCCAGCATTTT.

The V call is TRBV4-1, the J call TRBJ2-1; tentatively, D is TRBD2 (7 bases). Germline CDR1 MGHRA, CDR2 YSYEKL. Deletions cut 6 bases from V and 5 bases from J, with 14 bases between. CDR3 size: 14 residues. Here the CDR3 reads CASRHRAGDNEQFF. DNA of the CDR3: TGCGCCAGCAGGCACAGGGCGGGGGACAATGAGCAGTTCTTC.

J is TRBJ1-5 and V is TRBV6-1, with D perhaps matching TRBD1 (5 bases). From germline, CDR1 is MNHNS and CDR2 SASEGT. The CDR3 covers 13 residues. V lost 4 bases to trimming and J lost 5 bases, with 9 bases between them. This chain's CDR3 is CASSVRGYQPQHF. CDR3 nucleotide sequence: TGTGCCAGCAGTGTACGGGGCTATCAGCCCCAGCATTTT.